The present entry profiles one TCR beta chain with its context. The antigen is not known. Documented time point: persistent/refractory GD, antithyroid drugs over 5 years with positive TRAb. The TCR library used RNA extracted from PBMCs. The sample belongs to a study of regulatory T cells in long-lasting Graves disease. The wider study: Over 5 years of antithyroid drugs with positive TSH receptor antibodies was taken to mean persistent Graves' disease.

Trimming cost V 0 bases and J 0 bases, with 14 bases left between them. Germline V gives CDR1 SGHTA, CDR2 FQGNSA. This CDR3 contains 17 residues. According to the study, TCR beta libraries were built with iRepertoire HTBI primers and CDR3-region Arm-PCR. A single record per CDR3 protein comes from TCRdb applying MiXCR to the multiplex PCR reads. The table shows roughly 450,000 distinct CDR3 sequences, with less than 25% occurring only once. Study-level results: Less diverse TCR repertoires were seen in persistent Graves' patients than in newly diagnosed ones. Repertoires from persistent disease leaned toward TRBV28, TRBJ1-2 and TRBJ2-5.

This specimen consisted of peripheral blood mononuclear cells (PBMCs), obtained when the disease was refractory, from a patient treated with antithyroid drugs. The gene calls are TRBV7-2 and TRBJ2-5, with a tentative D call TRBD2 (5 bases). The TCR was taken from a female donor with Graves disease. The CDR3 bases are TGTGCCAGCAGCTTAGCGAGGGCCGGGATCAACCAAGAGACCCAGTACTTC. The encoded protein is CASSLARAGINQETQYF.